Reported below is one TCR beta chain. The sample originates from a study of blood T cell repertoires in COVID-19. The CDR3 contains 12 residues. The germline V gene encodes CDR1 MGHDK and CDR2 SYGVNS. V was clipped by 8 bases and J by 2 bases, with 7 bases between them. Assay: immunoSEQ multiplex PCR; the TCRdb copy retains only in-frame clones and omits some. Of 65,000 to 80,000 clones detected, about nine tenths appear once; the ten largest clones hold roughly 2%. The genes are TRBV25-1 and TRBJ1-3; no reliable D call. The source is a man aged 25 to 45 with acute or convalescent COVID-19. The sample taken for sequencing was peripheral blood. As DNA, the CDR3 is TGTGCCAGCTCCTCGGCTGGAAACACCATATATTTT. It specifies CASSSAGNTIYF.